Below are 8 T cell receptor beta chains sequenced from a single sample in a study of response to subunit inactivated influenza vaccine. TCRdb passed the RT-PCR reads through MiXCR, listing each CDR3 protein once. This table holds hundreds of thousands of distinct CDR3 sequences, approximately 16% found once. Sequencing used CD4+ T cells sorted from PBMCs, obtained less than 30 months after vaccination. These receptors were taken from a man between 45 and 75 years old who received an inactivated influenza vaccine.

The chain couples TRBV9 to TRBJ1-1; possibly TRBD1 for D (5 bases). V dropped 0 bases and J dropped 0 bases, with 12 bases sitting between them. Germline lookup yields CDR1 SGDLS and CDR2 YYNGEE. The CDR3 is 16 residues long. The CDR3 protein is CASSVEGSSLNTEAFF. CDR3 nucleotides: TGTGCCAGCAGCGTAGAGGGGAGCAGCTTGAACACTGAAGCTTTCTTT.

The chain uses TRBV20-1 and TRBJ1-2, with D possibly being TRBD1 (6 bases). V was cut by 0 bases and J by 7 bases, with 18 bases left in between. Per germline, CDR1 DFQATT and CDR2 SNEGSKA (reference sequence). CDR3 length equals 15 residues. The CDR3 protein is CSARDAGVLSRGYTF. The CDR3 bases are TGCAGTGCTAGAGATGCAGGGGTCCTCTCTCGTGGCTACACCTTC.

This clonotype has just a few counts. The CDR3 loop is CASSFRADTDTQYF. The CDR3 coding sequence is TGTGCCAGCAGCTTCAGGGCAGACACAGATACGCAGTATTTT. This chain links TRBV7-9 with TRBJ2-3, with TRBD1 as a possible D gene (5 bases). Trimming removed 3 bases at V and 2 bases at J, with 9 bases between. This CDR3 has 14 residues. Germline V gene sequence: CDR1 SEHNR, CDR2 FQNEAQ (reference sequence).

The chain links TRBV20-1 to TRBJ1-2; possibly TRBD1 for D (6 bases). The V end lost 4 bases, the J end lost 7 bases, and 22 bases lay between the germline ends. This CDR3 is built from 15 residues. Germline-derived CDR1 and CDR2 are DFQATT and SNEGSKA (reference sequence). The CDR3 DNA follows: TGCAGTGCTACGTTTTCCCAGTTACAGGGTGGTGGCTACACCTTC. Translated, it gives CSATFSQLQGGGYTF.

This clonotype was counted between two and nine times. The chain combines TRBV3-1 with TRBJ1-3; D may be TRBD1 (6 bases). V lost 4 bases, J lost 4 bases, and 11 bases lay in between. Germline V gene sequence: CDR1 LGHDT, CDR2 YNNKEL (reference sequence). This CDR3 contains 14 residues. The CDR3 sequence: CASSRDRSGNTIYF. The CDR3 coding sequence is TGTGCCAGCAGCCGTGACAGGTCCGGAAACACCATATATTTT.

With regard to this clonotype: Relative to the germline gene, one junction end is altered; a read error may explain this. V gene TRBV7-7 combines with J gene TRBJ2-5, with D possibly TRBD1 on 5 matching bases. Germline values: CDR1 SSHAT, CDR2 FNYEAQ (reference sequence). The CDR3 loop spans 15 amino acids. CDR3 sequence: CASSLFATDQETQYF. As DNA, the CDR3 is TGTGCTAGCAGCTTATTCGCGACAGACCAAGAGACCCAGTACTTC.

This clonotype was detected ten times or more. V is TRBV18 and J is TRBJ2-3; no clear D gene. This CDR3 contains 16 residues. CDR1 is KGHSH and CDR2 is LQKENI in the germline V gene. With 0 bases removed from V and 0 bases from J, the gap between germline ends came to 10 bases. The CDR3 protein is CASSPPTARSTDTQYF. In nucleotides, the CDR3 is TGTGCCAGCTCACCACCGACCGCGCGGAGCACAGATACGCAGTATTTT.

This clonotype has only a few counts. A read error is likely, as this CDR3 ends without the conserved phenylalanine or tryptophan. V and J are TRBV20-1 and TRBJ2-3, with 11 bases identical to TRBD2. Germline CDR1 and CDR2: DFQATT and SNEGSKA (reference sequence). V shed 3 bases and J 4 bases; nucleotides not matched to a gene: 6. The CDR3 has 15 amino acids. This chain's CDR3 is CSASPTSGMSDTQYL. The DNA of the CDR3 is TGCAGTGCTAGCCCGACTAGCGGGATGTCAGATACGCAGTATCTT.